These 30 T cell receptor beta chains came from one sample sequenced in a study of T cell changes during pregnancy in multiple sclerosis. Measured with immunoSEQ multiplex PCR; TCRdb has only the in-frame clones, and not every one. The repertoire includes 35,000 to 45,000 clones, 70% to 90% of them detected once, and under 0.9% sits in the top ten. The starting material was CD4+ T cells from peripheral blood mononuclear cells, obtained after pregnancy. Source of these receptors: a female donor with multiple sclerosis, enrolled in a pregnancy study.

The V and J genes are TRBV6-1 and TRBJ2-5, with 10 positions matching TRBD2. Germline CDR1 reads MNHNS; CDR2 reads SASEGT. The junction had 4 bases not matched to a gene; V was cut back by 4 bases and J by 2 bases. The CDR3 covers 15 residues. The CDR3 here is CASSGAGGLQETQYF. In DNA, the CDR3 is TGTGCCAGCAGTGGAGCGGGGGGGCTACAAGAGACCCAGTACTTC.

The CDR3 protein is CASSQGTGIYEQYF. CDR3 nucleotide sequence: TGTGCCAGCAGCCAAGGGACAGGGATCTACGAGCAGTACTTC. The chain has TRBV14 and TRBJ2-7; 8 bases map to TRBD1. Germline CDR1 SGHDN, CDR2 FVKESK. J gave up 3 bases and V 1 base, and 2 bases lay outside the gene matches. This CDR3 is built from 14 residues.

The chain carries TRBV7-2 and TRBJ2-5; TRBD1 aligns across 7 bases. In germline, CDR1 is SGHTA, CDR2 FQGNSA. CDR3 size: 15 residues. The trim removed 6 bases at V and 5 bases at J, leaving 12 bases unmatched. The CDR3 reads CASRARQGPQETQYF. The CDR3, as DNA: TGTGCCAGCAGGGCCCGACAGGGTCCTCAGGAGACCCAGTACTTC.

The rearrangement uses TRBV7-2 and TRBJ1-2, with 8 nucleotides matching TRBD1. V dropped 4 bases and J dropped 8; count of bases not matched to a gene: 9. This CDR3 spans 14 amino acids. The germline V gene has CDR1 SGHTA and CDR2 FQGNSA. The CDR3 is CASSSPLTGGGYTF. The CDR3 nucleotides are TGTGCCAGCAGCTCACCTCTAACAGGGGGAGGCTACACCTTC.

CDR3 sequence (DNA): TGTGCCTGGAGTGTAGGAAGCAGGGTCTACGAGCAGTACTTC. It translates to CAWSVGSRVYEQYF. The chain uses TRBV30 and TRBJ2-7; D possibly corresponds to TRBD1 (5 bases). The CDR3 sequence is 14 residues long. V dropped 0 bases and J dropped 3 bases, with 12 bases sitting between them. The V gene's germline CDR1 is GTSNPN and CDR2 SVGIG (reference sequence).

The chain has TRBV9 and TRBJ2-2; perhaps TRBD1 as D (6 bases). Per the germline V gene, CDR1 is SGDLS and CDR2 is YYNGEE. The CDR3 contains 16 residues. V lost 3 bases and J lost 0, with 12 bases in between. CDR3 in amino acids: CASSGAGASNTGELFF. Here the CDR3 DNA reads TGTGCCAGCAGCGGCGCAGGGGCTTCGAACACCGGGGAGCTGTTTTTT.

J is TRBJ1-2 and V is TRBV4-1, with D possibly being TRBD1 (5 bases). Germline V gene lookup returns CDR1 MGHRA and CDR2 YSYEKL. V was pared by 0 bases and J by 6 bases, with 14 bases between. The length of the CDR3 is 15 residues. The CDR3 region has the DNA TGCGCCAGCAGCCAAGATAGTTCAGGGTACCATGGCTACACCTTC. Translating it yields CASSQDSSGYHGYTF.

The chain's CDR3 is CASSLGRGYNSPLHF. The CDR3 DNA sequence: TGTGCCAGCAGCTTGGGGCGGGGGTATAATTCACCCCTCCACTTT. The chain uses TRBV5-4 and TRBJ1-6; D perhaps matches TRBD1 (5 bases). Trimming stripped 0 bases from V and 4 bases from J, with 8 bases between. The CDR3 consists of 15 residues. Germline CDR1 SGHNT, CDR2 YYREEE (reference sequence). The whole variable domain, remainder taken from reference TRBV5-4 and TRBJ1-6, is ETGVTQSPTHLIKTRGQQVTLRCSSQSGHNTVSWYQQALGQGPQFIFQYYREEENGRGNFPPRFSGLQFPNYSSELNVNALELDDSALYLCASSLGRGYNSPLHFGNGTRLTVT.

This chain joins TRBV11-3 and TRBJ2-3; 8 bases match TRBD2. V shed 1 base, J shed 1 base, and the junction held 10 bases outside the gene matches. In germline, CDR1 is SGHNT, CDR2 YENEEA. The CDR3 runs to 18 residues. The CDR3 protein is CASSLGGGLGEGTDTQYF. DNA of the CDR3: TGTGCCAGCAGCTTAGGGGGGGGACTAGGGGAAGGCACAGATACGCAGTATTTT.

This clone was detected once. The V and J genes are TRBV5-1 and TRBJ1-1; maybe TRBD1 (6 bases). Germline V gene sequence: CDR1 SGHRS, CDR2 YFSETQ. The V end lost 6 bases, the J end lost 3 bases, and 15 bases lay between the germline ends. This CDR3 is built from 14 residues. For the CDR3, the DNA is TGCGCCAGCACTTCTCTTACAGGGTACACTGAAGCTTTCTTT. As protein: CASTSLTGYTEAFF.

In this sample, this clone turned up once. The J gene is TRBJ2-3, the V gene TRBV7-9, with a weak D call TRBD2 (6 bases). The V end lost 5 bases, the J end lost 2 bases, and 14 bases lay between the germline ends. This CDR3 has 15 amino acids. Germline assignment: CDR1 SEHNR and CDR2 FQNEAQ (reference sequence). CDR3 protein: CASSPPGGNTDTQYF. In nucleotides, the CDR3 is TGTGCCAGCAGCCCCCCAGGCGGGAACACAGATACGCAGTATTTT.

DNA for the CDR3: TGCGCCAGCAGCTTGGTAGACCGGGACAATGAGCAGTTCTTC. It codes for CASSLVDRDNEQFF. V is TRBV5-1 and J is TRBJ2-1; D gene ambiguous. Germline V gene sequence: CDR1 SGHRS, CDR2 YFSETQ. The CDR3 runs to 14 residues. V shed 0 bases and J shed 5 bases, with 9 bases lying between them.

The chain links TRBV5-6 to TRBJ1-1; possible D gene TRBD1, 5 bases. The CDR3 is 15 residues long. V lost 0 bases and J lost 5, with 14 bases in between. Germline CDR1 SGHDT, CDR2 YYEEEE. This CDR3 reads CASSLGPGGRTEAFF. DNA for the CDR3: TGTGCCAGCAGCTTGGGCCCGGGGGGGAGGACTGAAGCTTTCTTT.

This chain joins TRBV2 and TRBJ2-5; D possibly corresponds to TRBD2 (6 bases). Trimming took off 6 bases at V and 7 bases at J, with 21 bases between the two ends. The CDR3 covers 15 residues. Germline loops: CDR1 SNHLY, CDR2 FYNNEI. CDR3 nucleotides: TGTGCCAGCAGGGACTCCGGGACTCCCCGGGGGACCCAGTACTTC. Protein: CASRDSGTPRGTQYF.

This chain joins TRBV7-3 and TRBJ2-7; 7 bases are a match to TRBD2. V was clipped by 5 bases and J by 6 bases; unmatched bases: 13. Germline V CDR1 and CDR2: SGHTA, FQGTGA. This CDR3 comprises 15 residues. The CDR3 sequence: CASSPSGTTLAEQYF. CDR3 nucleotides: TGTGCCAGCAGCCCGTCTGGGACTACCCTTGCCGAGCAGTACTTC.

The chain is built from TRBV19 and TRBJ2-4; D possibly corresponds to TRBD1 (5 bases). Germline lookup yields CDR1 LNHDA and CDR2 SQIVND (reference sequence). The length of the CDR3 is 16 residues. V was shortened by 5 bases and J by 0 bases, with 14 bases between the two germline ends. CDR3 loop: CASSGARLLAKNIQYF. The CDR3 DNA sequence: TGTGCCAGTAGTGGGGCACGGTTGCTAGCCAAAAACATTCAGTACTTC.

CDR3 sequence (DNA): TGTGCCAGCAGGCTAGGGGGCGCGGGGGGCTACACCTTC. Protein sequence: CASRLGGAGGYTF. This chain joins TRBV2 and TRBJ1-2, with 7 positions matching TRBD1. This CDR3 is 13 amino acids long. The germline CDR1 and CDR2 sequences are SNHLY and FYNNEI. V dropped 6 bases and J dropped 8; count of bases not matched to a gene: 9.

The CDR3 loop is CASSSVGQGIWNEQFF. CDR3 DNA sequence: TGTGCCAGCAGCTCCGTGGGACAGGGAATATGGAATGAGCAGTTCTTC. The V call is TRBV7-9, the J call TRBJ2-1; 9 nucleotides line up with TRBD1. The CDR3 consists of 16 residues. CDR1 SEHNR and CDR2 FQNEAQ come from the germline V gene (reference sequence). The V gene end was trimmed by 4 bases and the J gene end by 7 bases; junction bases not matched to a gene: 11. Supplemented by reference TRBV7-9 and TRBJ2-1, the full variable domain reads DTGVSQNPRHKITKRGQNVTFRCDPISEHNRLYWYRQTLGQGPEFLTYFQNEAQLEKSRLLSDRFSAERPKGSFSTLEIQRTEQGDSAMYLCASSSVGQGIWNEQFFGPGTRLTVL.

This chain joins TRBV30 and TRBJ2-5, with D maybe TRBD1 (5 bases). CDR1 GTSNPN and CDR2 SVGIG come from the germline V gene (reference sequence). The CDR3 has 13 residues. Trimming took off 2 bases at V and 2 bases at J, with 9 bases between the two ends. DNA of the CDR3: TGTGCCTGGAGTCCCAGGGATCAAGAGACCCAGTACTTC. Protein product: CAWSPRDQETQYF.

DNA for the CDR3: TGTGCCAGCAGTCCAACAGTTTACCATGGCTACACCTTC. Translated, it gives CASSPTVYHGYTF. The J gene is TRBJ1-2, the V gene TRBV6-5; D not certain. Germline CDR1 and CDR2: MNHEY and SVGAGI. There are 13 residues in the CDR3. V shed 5 bases and J shed 6 bases, with 13 bases lying between them.

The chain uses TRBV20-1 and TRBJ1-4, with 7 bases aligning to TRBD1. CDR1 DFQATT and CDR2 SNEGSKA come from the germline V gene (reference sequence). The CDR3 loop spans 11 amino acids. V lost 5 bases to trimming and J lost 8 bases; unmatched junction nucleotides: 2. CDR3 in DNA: TGCAGTGCTCAGACAGGGGAAAAACTGTTTTTT. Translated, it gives CSAQTGEKLFF.

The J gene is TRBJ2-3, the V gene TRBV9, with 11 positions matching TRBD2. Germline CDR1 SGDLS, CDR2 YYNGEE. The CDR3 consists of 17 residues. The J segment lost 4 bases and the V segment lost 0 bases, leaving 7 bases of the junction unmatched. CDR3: CASSVDPSGGRADTQYF. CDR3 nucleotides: TGTGCCAGCAGCGTAGACCCTAGCGGGGGGCGCGCAGATACGCAGTATTTT.

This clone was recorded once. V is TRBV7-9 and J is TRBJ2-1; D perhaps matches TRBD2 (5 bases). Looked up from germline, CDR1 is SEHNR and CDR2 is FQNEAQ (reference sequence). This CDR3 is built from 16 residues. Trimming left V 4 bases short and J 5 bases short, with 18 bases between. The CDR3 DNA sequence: TGTGCCAGCAGCTCCGACTCGAGAGGGTCGGACAATGAGCAGTTCTTC. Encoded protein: CASSSDSRGSDNEQFF.

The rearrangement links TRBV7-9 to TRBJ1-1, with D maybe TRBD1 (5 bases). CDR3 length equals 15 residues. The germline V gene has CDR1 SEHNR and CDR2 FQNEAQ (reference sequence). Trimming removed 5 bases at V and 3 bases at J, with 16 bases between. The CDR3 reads CASSLGDFRDTEAFF. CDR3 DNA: TGTGCCAGCAGCCTCGGAGATTTCAGGGACACTGAAGCTTTCTTT.

CDR3: CASTTGGAGTGELFF. CDR3 in DNA: TGTGCCAGCACCACGGGGGGGGCCGGCACCGGGGAGCTGTTTTTT. J is TRBJ2-2 and V is TRBV6-1; 8 nucleotides line up with TRBD2. This CDR3 comprises 15 residues. V was clipped by 7 bases and J by 4 bases; unmatched bases: 8. Germline loops: CDR1 MNHNS, CDR2 SASEGT.

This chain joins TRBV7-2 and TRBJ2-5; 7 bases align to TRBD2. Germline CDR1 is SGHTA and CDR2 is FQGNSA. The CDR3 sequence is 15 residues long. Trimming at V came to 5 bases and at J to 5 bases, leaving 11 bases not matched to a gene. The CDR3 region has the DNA TGTGCCAGCAGCACCCGGACTAGTCAGTCGGAGACCCAGTACTTC. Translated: CASSTRTSQSETQYF.

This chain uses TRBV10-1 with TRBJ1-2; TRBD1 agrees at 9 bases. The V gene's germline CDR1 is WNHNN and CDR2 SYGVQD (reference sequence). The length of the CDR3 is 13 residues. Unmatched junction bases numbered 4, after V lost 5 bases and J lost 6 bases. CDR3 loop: CASSPGTGNGYTF. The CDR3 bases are TGCGCCAGCAGTCCCGGGACAGGGAATGGCTACACCTTC.

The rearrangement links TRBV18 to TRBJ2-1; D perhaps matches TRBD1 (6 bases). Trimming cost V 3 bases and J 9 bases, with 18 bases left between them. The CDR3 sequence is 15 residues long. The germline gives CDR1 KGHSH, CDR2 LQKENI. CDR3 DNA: TGTGCCAGCTCACCCTTCCCAGGGGCATACGGTGAGCAGTTCTTC. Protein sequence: CASSPFPGAYGEQFF.

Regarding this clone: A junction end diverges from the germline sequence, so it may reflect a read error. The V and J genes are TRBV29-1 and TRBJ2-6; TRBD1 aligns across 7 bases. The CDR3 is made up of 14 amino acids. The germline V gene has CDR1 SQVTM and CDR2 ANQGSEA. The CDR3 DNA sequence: TGCAGCGCTGAAACAGGGGCTGGGGCCAACGTCCTGACTTTC. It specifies CSAETGAGANVLTF.

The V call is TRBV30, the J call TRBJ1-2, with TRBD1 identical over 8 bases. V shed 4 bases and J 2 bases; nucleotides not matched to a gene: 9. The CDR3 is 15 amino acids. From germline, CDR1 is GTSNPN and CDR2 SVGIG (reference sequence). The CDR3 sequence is CAWKKADRENYGYTF. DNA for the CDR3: TGTGCCTGGAAGAAGGCGGACAGGGAGAACTATGGCTACACCTTC. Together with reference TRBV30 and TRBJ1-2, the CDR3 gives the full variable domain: SQTIHQWPATLVQPVGSPLSLECTVEGTSNPNLYWYRQAAGRGLQLLFYSVGIGQISSEVPQNLSASRPQDRQFILSSKKLLLSDSGFYLCAWKKADRENYGYTFGSGTRLTVV.